This entry is about one T cell receptor (beta chain). The target antigen is unknown. This CDR3 comprises 15 residues. CDR1 SNHLY and CDR2 FYNNEI come from the germline V gene. V lost 0 bases and J lost 2, with 9 bases in between. This specimen belongs to a study of blood T cells in healthy people across ages. Broader study findings: Higher diversity, along with more naive CD4+ cells, distinguished long-lived donors from aged donors. Roughly linear declines in TCR beta diversity per million T cells occurred with age.

A second PCR of 7 to 11 cycles used a sample-barcoded 5' primer and a J-beta primer mix. Researchers report that a template-switch adaptor with 12 random nucleotides tagged each cDNA molecule. TCRdb ran MiXCR on the 5' RACE reads and lists one entry per CDR3 protein. The sample includes more than 500,000 distinct CDR3 sequences, 25% to 30% seen only once; the top ten take roughly 18%. The chain uses TRBV2 and TRBJ2-3, with D perhaps being TRBD1 or TRBD2 (5 bases each). The specimen was blood. This clonotype was obtained from a woman in her sixties or seventies in good health. As DNA, the CDR3 is TGTGCCAGCAGTGAAGCGGGGGTACCCACAGATACGCAGTATTTT. Translation: CASSEAGVPTDTQYF.